A single sample is the source of the 26 T cell receptor beta chains below, sequenced in a study of cytomegalovirus exposure and HLA in healthy donors. This PCR relied on a set of 60 Vbeta primers and 13 Jbeta primers. This table comes from immunoSEQ multiplex PCR, and its TCRdb copy is limited to in-frame clones, with some not included. This sample carries under 150,000 clones, about 10% of them seen once, and the ten largest clones take roughly 6.4%. Sequences were obtained from PBMCs. These receptors all come from a woman aged 35 to 49 in good health and CMV-seropositive.

The rearrangement links TRBV5-4 to TRBJ2-5, with 14 bases matching TRBD2. Losses at the gene ends were 4 bases for V and 5 bases for J; bases not matched to a gene: 7. Per the germline V gene, CDR1 is SGHNT and CDR2 is YYREEE (reference sequence). CDR3 size: 16 residues. The CDR3 region has the DNA TGTGCCAGCAGCGAAGGACTAGCGGGGGGCCTGGAGACCCAGTACTTC. Translating it yields CASSEGLAGGLETQYF.

This clone was found a few times. This chain uses TRBV6-1 with TRBJ1-3, with D hard to call. The CDR3 is 14 amino acids. V lost 2 bases, J lost 0 bases, and 5 bases lay in between. The germline V gene has CDR1 MNHNS and CDR2 SASEGT. CDR3 region: CASSEYISGNTIYF. The CDR3 DNA is TGTGCCAGCAGTGAATATATCTCTGGAAACACCATATATTTT.

A few counts support this clone. The rearrangement links TRBV15 to TRBJ1-5, with D possibly TRBD1 on 5 matching bases. The CDR3 extends over 17 amino acids. The V end lost 3 bases, the J end lost 5 bases, and 20 bases lay between the germline ends. The germline V gene has CDR1 LNHNV and CDR2 YYDKDF (reference sequence). For the CDR3, the DNA is TGTGCCACCAGCAGGGGCACCGGGGCACCGGGGGATCAGCCCCAGCATTTT. It is translated as CATSRGTGAPGDQPQHF.

This clone occurred a few times. The same CDR3 arises from other DNA sequences in this sample as well. The rearrangement links TRBV5-1 to TRBJ1-1; no clear D. Germline CDR1 SGHRS, CDR2 YFSETQ. V was cut by 0 bases and J by 0 bases, with 6 bases left in between. The CDR3 consists of 14 residues. CDR3 bases: TGCGCCAGCAGCTTGGGAGGTATGAACACTGAAGCTTTCTTT. Translated: CASSLGGMNTEAFF.

J is TRBJ1-6 and V is TRBV4-2, with a tentative D call TRBD1 (6 bases). The germline V gene has CDR1 LGHNA and CDR2 YNFKEQ. The V end was cut by 1 base, the J end by 10 bases, with 14 bases between. The CDR3 sequence is 15 residues long. The DNA of the CDR3 is TGTGCCAGCAGCCAAGGAGGCAGGGGTTCATCACCCCTCCACTTT. It codes for CASSQGGRGSSPLHF.

This clone is a singleton in its sample. The CDR3 region is CASSNSGMADTQYF. CDR3 nucleotide sequence: TGTGCCAGCAGCAACTCGGGGATGGCAGATACGCAGTATTTT. The chain combines TRBV11-1 with TRBJ2-3; the D gene is possibly TRBD2 (5 bases). The CDR3 contains 14 residues. Deletions cut 5 bases from V and 4 bases from J, with 13 bases between. CDR1 SGHAT and CDR2 FQDESV come from the germline V gene (reference sequence).

The chain links TRBV6-5 to TRBJ1-3; D may be TRBD1 (6 bases). CDR1 and CDR2 from the germline V gene are MNHEY and SVGAGI. V lost 8 bases, J lost 0 bases, and 14 bases lay in between. This CDR3 region has 15 residues. In DNA, the CDR3 is TGTGCCAGCTCGATCACAGGGACCTCTGGAAACACCATATATTTT. This sequence encodes CASSITGTSGNTIYF.

This clone turned up a few times. This chain links TRBV5-4 with TRBJ2-7; TRBD1 matches at 8 bases. Germline V gene lookup returns CDR1 SGHNT and CDR2 YYREEE (reference sequence). CDR3 length: 14 residues. V trimming: 0 bases; J trimming: 5 bases; junction bases outside the gene matches: 4. The DNA of the CDR3 is TGTGCCAGCAGCTTGGCTGCCAGGGGGCACGAGCAGTACTTC. Translation: CASSLAARGHEQYF.

The V and J genes are TRBV27 and TRBJ1-5, with TRBD1 matching 9 bases. V lost 4 bases and J lost 7; bases outside the gene matches: 5. The germline V gene has CDR1 MNHEY and CDR2 SMNVEV (reference sequence). There are 14 residues in the CDR3. The CDR3 is CASSWTGDSQPQHF. CDR3 bases: TGTGCCAGCAGTTGGACAGGGGACAGCCAGCCCCAGCATTTT.

This sequence joins TRBV5-5 and TRBJ1-6; D unclear. CDR1 is SGHKS and CDR2 is YYEKEE in the germline V gene (reference sequence). This CDR3 contains 15 residues. The germline V and J ends were trimmed by 2 bases and 10 bases, with 16 bases remaining between them. The CDR3 region is CASSFESLTGSPLHF. In DNA form, the CDR3 reads TGTGCCAGCAGCTTCGAATCCTTAACGGGGTCACCCCTCCACTTT. The full variable domain, completed using reference TRBV5-5 and TRBJ1-6, is DAGVTQSPTHLIKTRGQQVTLRCSPISGHKSVSWYQQVLGQGPQFIFQYYEKEERGRGNFPDRFSARQFPNYSSELNVNALLLGDSALYLCASSFESLTGSPLHFGNGTRLTVT.

This sequence joins TRBV5-6 and TRBJ1-5, with TRBD1 as a possible D gene (5 bases). Germline CDR1 and CDR2: SGHDT and YYEEEE. V lost 2 bases to trimming and J lost 1 base, with 13 bases between them. This CDR3 is built from 16 residues. In nucleotides, the CDR3 is TGTGCCAGCAGCTTTGCGGGGCTAGGCAGCAATCAGCCCCAGCATTTT. This sequence encodes CASSFAGLGSNQPQHF.

This clone was observed a few times. V usage is TRBV9 and J usage is TRBJ1-2; D is undetermined. CDR1 is SGDLS, CDR2 YYNGEE, per germline. This CDR3 comprises 14 residues. V gave up 4 bases and J gave up 4 bases, with 14 bases separating them. Written as DNA, the CDR3 is TGTGCCAGCAGCCCGCGACAAATGAGCTATGGCTACACCTTC. Translation: CASSPRQMSYGYTF.

This clone has only a few counts. The chain uses TRBV4-1 and TRBJ2-3; TRBD2 might be the D (5 bases). Germline-derived CDR1 and CDR2 are MGHRA and YSYEKL. V lost 0 bases and J 3 bases, leaving 7 bases between the germline ends. The CDR3 length is 14 residues. The CDR3 is CASSQDPGTDTQYF. The CDR3 nucleotides are TGCGCCAGCAGCCAAGATCCGGGGACAGATACGCAGTATTTT.

The table lists this clone with many counts. The J gene is TRBJ2-7, the V gene TRBV7-2, with TRBD2 matching 13 bases. The CDR3 has 16 residues. Germline V gives CDR1 SGHTA, CDR2 FQGNSA. Losses at the gene ends were 5 bases for V and 0 bases for J; bases not matched to a gene: 4. Here the CDR3 reads CASSQGLAGPSYEQYF. The CDR3 DNA follows: TGTGCCAGCAGCCAGGGACTAGCGGGGCCCTCCTACGAGCAGTACTTC.

This clone was detected a few times. The genes are TRBV2 and TRBJ1-5; TRBD1 matches at 8 bases. The V gene end was trimmed by 2 bases and the J gene end by 6 bases; junction bases not matched to a gene: 6. CDR1 is SNHLY and CDR2 is FYNNEI in the germline V gene. The CDR3 loop spans 15 amino acids. The CDR3 protein is CASSERRQGTQPQHF. For the CDR3, the DNA is TGTGCCAGCAGTGAACGGAGACAGGGGACTCAGCCCCAGCATTTT.

A few counts support this clone. V gene TRBV2 combines with J gene TRBJ2-1, with no clear D. V dropped 0 bases and J dropped 10 bases, with 10 bases sitting between them. Germline lookup yields CDR1 SNHLY and CDR2 FYNNEI. The CDR3 contains 13 residues. The CDR3 is CASSEANPREQFF. The DNA of the CDR3 is TGTGCCAGCAGTGAAGCGAATCCTCGGGAGCAGTTCTTC.

V usage is TRBV2 and J usage is TRBJ1-4; unclear D gene. Trimming stripped 4 bases from V and 7 bases from J, with 4 bases between. Germline CDR1 is SNHLY and CDR2 is FYNNEI. This CDR3 is 11 amino acids long. The DNA of the CDR3 is TGTGCCAGCAGTGTAGTTGAAAAACTGTTTTTT. Residues: CASSVVEKLFF.

This clone was seen a handful of times. V gene TRBV12-5 combines with J gene TRBJ2-5; TRBD2 matches 10 bases. Germline V lookup: CDR1 LGHNT, CDR2 FRNRAP. The CDR3 covers 14 residues. V lost 8 bases to trimming and J lost 5 bases; unmatched junction nucleotides: 8. CDR3 DNA: TGTGCTAGTTCAGCGGGGGGGCCGGGGGAGACCCAGTACTTC. Translated: CASSAGGPGETQYF.

This clone turned up a few times. CDR3 region: CASSMTSGGFRNEQFF. The CDR3 region has the DNA TGTGCCAGCAGCATGACTAGCGGGGGCTTTCGGAATGAGCAGTTCTTC. The chain has TRBV2 and TRBJ2-1; 12 bases are shared with TRBD2. Germline V gene sequence: CDR1 SNHLY, CDR2 FYNNEI. CDR3 size: 16 residues. Losses at the gene ends were 6 bases for V and 7 bases for J; bases not matched to a gene: 10.

This clone was detected a few times. The gene calls are TRBV5-8 and TRBJ2-7, with 15 bases fitting TRBD2. This CDR3 is built from 15 residues. Germline trimming cut 4 bases from V and 6 bases from J; bases unmatched to any gene: 5. Germline V gene sequence: CDR1 SGHTS, CDR2 YDEGEE. CDR3 sequence reads: CASSHGLAGGPEQYF. CDR3 nucleotide sequence: TGTGCCAGCAGCCACGGACTAGCGGGGGGGCCCGAGCAGTACTTC.

This clone turned up a few times. The chain employs TRBV11-3 and TRBJ1-6; D is unclear. The V gene lost 6 bases and the J gene lost 6 bases, with 9 bases spanning the gap. The CDR3 totals 13 residues. Germline loops: CDR1 SGHNT, CDR2 YENEEA. The CDR3: CASSESFNSPLHF. CDR3 DNA: TGTGCCAGCAGTGAGAGCTTTAATTCACCCCTCCACTTT.

The V gene is TRBV5-1, the J gene TRBJ2-2; TRBD1 is a possible D gene (6 bases). Germline values: CDR1 SGHRS, CDR2 YFSETQ. Trimming pared 0 bases from V and 3 bases from J, leaving 9 bases between. The CDR3 spans 15 residues. The CDR3 DNA reads TGCGCCAGCAGCTTGGGGACAGTCCACACCGGGGAGCTGTTTTTT. This encodes CASSLGTVHTGELFF.

This clone showed up just a few times. The chain employs TRBV27 and TRBJ2-2; a possible D gene is TRBD1 (5 bases). Germline V lookup: CDR1 MNHEY, CDR2 SMNVEV (reference sequence). The CDR3 runs 17 residues. The germline V and J ends were trimmed by 3 bases and 7 bases, with 21 bases remaining between them. As DNA, the CDR3 is TGTGCCAGCAGTTTCCCCGGCTTACCTAGGGGCAGCGGGGAGCTGTTTTTT. It translates to CASSFPGLPRGSGELFF.

The V call is TRBV6-5, the J call TRBJ1-4, with 7 bases lining up with TRBD1. V trimming: 5 bases; J trimming: 3 bases; junction bases outside the gene matches: 6. The germline V gene has CDR1 MNHEY and CDR2 SVGAGI. CDR3 length: 15 residues. CDR3 amino acids: CASSLDRVANEKLFF. The CDR3 region has the DNA TGTGCCAGCAGTCTAGACAGGGTGGCTAATGAAAAACTGTTTTTT.

This clone appeared a few times. The rearrangement uses TRBV27 and TRBJ2-2; D might be TRBD1 (6 bases). Germline CDR1 reads MNHEY; CDR2 reads SMNVEV (reference sequence). The CDR3 is 13 residues long. Deletions cut 3 bases from V and 6 bases from J, with 8 bases between. The CDR3 DNA is TGTGCCAGCAGTTTTTCAGGGGCCGGGGAGCTGTTTTTT. It is translated as CASSFSGAGELFF.

The rearrangement joins TRBV5-4 to TRBJ1-4; tentatively, D is TRBD1 (5 bases). Germline V gene sequence: CDR1 SGHNT, CDR2 YYREEE (reference sequence). Trimming pared 4 bases from V and 4 bases from J, leaving 11 bases between. The CDR3 sequence is 14 residues long. CDR3 amino acids: CASSATEVNEKLFF. In DNA, the CDR3 is TGTGCCAGCAGCGCGACAGAAGTTAATGAAAAACTGTTTTTT.